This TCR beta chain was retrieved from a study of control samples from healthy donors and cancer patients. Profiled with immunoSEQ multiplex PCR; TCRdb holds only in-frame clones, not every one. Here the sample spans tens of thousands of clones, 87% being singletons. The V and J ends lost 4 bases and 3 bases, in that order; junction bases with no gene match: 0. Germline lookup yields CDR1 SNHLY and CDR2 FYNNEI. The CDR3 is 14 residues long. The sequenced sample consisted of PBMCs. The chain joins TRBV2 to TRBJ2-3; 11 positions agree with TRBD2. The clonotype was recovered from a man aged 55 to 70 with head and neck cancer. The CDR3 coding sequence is TGTGCCAGCAGTGCTAGCGGGGGGACAGATACGCAGTATTTT. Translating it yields CASSASGGTDTQYF.